Listed here are 22 T cell receptor beta chains from one sample, sequenced in a study of blood T cell repertoires in COVID-19. This table comes from immunoSEQ multiplex PCR, and its TCRdb copy is limited to in-frame clones, with some not included. Of approximately 300,000 clones in the sample, 89% were seen once. Sequencing was done on a sample of peripheral blood. The receptors were sampled from a woman in her 30s with COVID-19, enrolled during active disease.

CDR3 sequence: CASSLTPRGGGEDTQYF. The CDR3 DNA follows: TGTGCCAGCAGCTTAACCCCTCGCGGGGGGGGCGAGGATACGCAGTATTTT. The chain couples TRBV7-3 to TRBJ2-3; 9 nucleotides align to TRBD2. Germline V gives CDR1 SGHTA, CDR2 FQGTGA. The junction had 10 bases not matched to a gene; V was cut back by 0 bases and J by 6 bases. CDR3 length equals 17 residues.

The rearrangement links TRBV7-9 to TRBJ1-3, with 8 bases aligning to TRBD1. J lost 0 bases, V lost 1 base, and 11 bases had no gene match. Germline values: CDR1 SEHNR, CDR2 FQNEAQ (reference sequence). This CDR3 is built from 19 residues. CDR3 region: CASSLGQGPSRNSGNTIYF. The CDR3 DNA follows: TGTGCCAGCAGCTTAGGACAGGGGCCCTCAAGGAACTCTGGAAACACCATATATTTT.

The chain is built from TRBV4-1 and TRBJ2-4, with unresolved D. Trimming removed 1 base from V and 1 base from J, with 8 bases in between. The CDR3 covers 15 residues. Germline CDR1 and CDR2: MGHRA and YSYEKL. CDR3 region: CASSQVREAKNIQYF. Written as DNA, the CDR3 is TGCGCCAGCAGCCAAGTCCGTGAGGCCAAAAACATTCAGTACTTC.

The chain combines TRBV19 with TRBJ1-5; 8 positions agree with TRBD1. Germline CDR1 reads LNHDA; CDR2 reads SQIVND (reference sequence). V shed 4 bases, J shed 6 bases, and the junction held 5 bases outside the gene matches. The CDR3 spans 14 residues. The CDR3 bases are TGTGCCAGTAGTACGGCAGGGGGCGGTCAGCCCCAGCATTTT. Translated: CASSTAGGGQPQHF.

The chain combines TRBV19 with TRBJ1-5, with D perhaps matching TRBD1 (5 bases). Deletions cut 3 bases from V and 5 bases from J, with 8 bases between. Germline assignment: CDR1 LNHDA and CDR2 SQIVND (reference sequence). CDR3 length: 13 residues. The DNA for the CDR3 is TGTGCCAGTAGTATGGGGGGGGATCAGCCCCAGCATTTT. Protein product: CASSMGGDQPQHF. Based on the CDR3 plus reference TRBV19 and TRBJ1-5, the full variable domain is DGGITQSPKYLFRKEGQNVTLSCEQNLNHDAMYWYRQDPGQGLRLIYYSQIVNDFQKGDIAEGYSVSREKKESFPLTVTSAQKNPTAFYLCASSMGGDQPQHFGDGTRLSIL.

V and J are TRBV5-1 and TRBJ2-7; D not resolved. CDR3 length equals 14 residues. CDR1 is SGHRS, CDR2 YFSETQ, per germline. The V end was cut by 1 base, the J end by 0 bases, with 8 bases between. CDR3 amino acids: CASSLQASSYEQYF. CDR3 DNA sequence: TGCGCCAGCAGCTTGCAGGCGAGCTCCTACGAGCAGTACTTC.

This sequence joins TRBV13 and TRBJ1-2; possible D gene TRBD1, 5 bases. CDR1 and CDR2 from the germline V gene are PRHDT and FYEKMQ (reference sequence). The CDR3 loop spans 15 amino acids. The V gene lost 6 bases and the J gene lost 5 bases, with 19 bases spanning the gap. The CDR3: CASSSPRGGTYGYTF. CDR3 coding DNA: TGTGCCAGCAGTTCCCCCCGGGGGGGGACTTATGGCTACACCTTC.

The chain links TRBV7-6 to TRBJ1-4, with 7 bases identical to TRBD1. This CDR3 region has 15 residues. From germline, CDR1 is SGHVS and CDR2 FNYEAQ. J was trimmed by 8 bases and V by 5 bases; bases with no gene match: 11. For the CDR3, the DNA is TGTGCCAGCAGCGTCCGACAGGGAAGAGGGGAAAAACTGTTTTTT. Residues: CASSVRQGRGEKLFF.

This clone has only one observation. This chain uses TRBV6-5 with TRBJ1-1; a weak D match, TRBD1 (6 bases). The CDR3 has 15 amino acids. Between the trimmed V and J ends, which lost 0 bases and 1 base, there was a span of 9 bases. The germline V gene has CDR1 MNHEY and CDR2 SVGAGI. The CDR3 sequence is CASSYSRGTNTEAFF. CDR3 coding DNA: TGTGCCAGCAGTTACTCCAGGGGCACGAACACTGAAGCTTTCTTT.

V is TRBV7-9 and J is TRBJ1-5, with a tentative D call TRBD1 (5 bases). The CDR3 spans 15 residues. From germline, CDR1 is SEHNR and CDR2 FQNEAQ (reference sequence). V lost 0 bases and J 5 bases, leaving 11 bases between the germline ends. CDR3 sequence: CASSLAPPGDQPQHF. In DNA, the CDR3 is TGTGCCAGCAGCTTAGCGCCCCCGGGGGATCAGCCCCAGCATTTT.

This chain uses TRBV27 with TRBJ2-3; 13 bases are a match to TRBD2. The germline V gene has CDR1 MNHEY and CDR2 SMNVEV (reference sequence). This CDR3 is built from 20 residues. Trimming took 5 bases from V and 5 from J; bases not matched to a gene: 19. In DNA form, the CDR3 reads TGTGCCAGCAGTCTCCCTGGACTAGCGGGGGCCCTTACCCTCGTAGATACGCAGTATTTT. This sequence encodes CASSLPGLAGALTLVDTQYF.

This rearrangement joins TRBV5-4 to TRBJ2-1, with 9 positions matching TRBD2. Per the germline V gene, CDR1 is SGHNT and CDR2 is YYREEE (reference sequence). V lost 5 bases and J lost 2; bases outside the gene matches: 14. CDR3 size: 18 residues. As DNA, the CDR3 is TGTGCCAGCAGTCCTGGCGGGAGCGGGGGGCATACCTACAATGAGCAGTTCTTC. Protein product: CASSPGGSGGHTYNEQFF.

The J gene is TRBJ2-3, the V gene TRBV10-3, with D maybe TRBD2 (6 bases). V was clipped by 6 bases and J by 6 bases, with 13 bases between them. Germline V gene sequence: CDR1 ENHRY, CDR2 SYGVKD. There are 13 residues in the CDR3. The CDR3 sequence is CAIRPDREDTQYF. CDR3 DNA: TGTGCCATCAGACCTGACCGGGAGGATACGCAGTATTTT.

The CDR3: CASSSTVNQPQHF. CDR3 sequence (DNA): TGCGCCAGCAGCTCGACAGTTAATCAGCCCCAGCATTTT. The chain has TRBV5-1 and TRBJ1-5; possible D gene TRBD1, 5 bases. CDR3 length: 13 residues. Germline V gene sequence: CDR1 SGHRS, CDR2 YFSETQ. V lost 3 bases and J 4 bases, leaving 8 bases between the germline ends.

V and J are TRBV5-8 and TRBJ1-5, with D maybe TRBD1 (6 bases). V was clipped by 3 bases and J by 0 bases, with 7 bases between them. The length of the CDR3 is 14 residues. Germline V gives CDR1 SGHTS, CDR2 YDEGEE. CDR3 in amino acids: CASSWTDSNQPQHF. In nucleotides, the CDR3 is TGTGCCAGCAGCTGGACAGATAGCAATCAGCCCCAGCATTTT.

The chain recombines TRBV30 with TRBJ1-6; TRBD1 matches 7 bases. The V gene's germline CDR1 is GTSNPN and CDR2 SVGIG (reference sequence). The ends lost 5 bases at V and 9 bases at J; junction bases unmatched: 7. The CDR3 loop spans 13 amino acids. CDR3 nucleotides: TGTGCCTGGGCTAGACAGGGTACTTCACCCCTCCACTTT. It specifies CAWARQGTSPLHF.

V and J are TRBV18 and TRBJ1-2; the D gene is possibly TRBD1 (6 bases). V was trimmed by 2 bases and J by 7 bases, leaving 11 bases between them. CDR3 length equals 13 residues. Per the germline V gene, CDR1 is KGHSH and CDR2 is LQKENI. Here the CDR3 DNA reads TGTGCCAGCTCACCAGCGGGGGCGGTTGGCTACACCTTC. This translates into CASSPAGAVGYTF.

This rearrangement joins TRBV6-6 to TRBJ2-7; D gene uncertain. The V end lost 4 bases, the J end lost 0 bases, and 4 bases lay between the germline ends. Germline loops: CDR1 MNHNY, CDR2 SVGAGI (reference sequence). The CDR3 loop spans 12 amino acids. The CDR3 region is CASSFLSYEQYF. The CDR3 region has the DNA TGTGCCAGCAGTTTCCTCTCCTACGAGCAGTACTTC.

The V gene is TRBV3-1 (or the pseudogene TRBV3-2), the J gene TRBJ1-4; D possibly corresponds to TRBD1 (5 bases). Germline V gene data show CDR1 as LGHDT and CDR2 as YNNKEL (reference sequence). The V and J ends lost 0 bases and 1 base respectively, with 9 bases between them. There are 16 residues in the CDR3. The CDR3 region is CASSQDLGVTNEKLFF. The CDR3 DNA sequence: TGTGCCAGCAGCCAAGATCTAGGGGTAACTAATGAAAAACTGTTTTTT.

The CDR3 DNA follows: TGTGCCAGTAGCGACCGGGACAGGGGGTCTTCCTACGAGCAGTACTTC. This translates into CASSDRDRGSSYEQYF. The genes are TRBV19 and TRBJ2-7; 11 bases are shared with TRBD1. The CDR3 covers 16 residues. CDR1 and CDR2 from the germline V gene are LNHDA and SQIVND (reference sequence). Germline trimming cut 6 bases from V and 1 base from J; bases unmatched to any gene: 8.

The rearrangement links TRBV29-1 to TRBJ1-4, with D perhaps TRBD1 (5 bases). CDR1 is SQVTM, CDR2 ANQGSEA, per germline. V was pared by 5 bases and J by 3 bases, with 16 bases between. The CDR3 consists of 15 residues. CDR3 loop: CSVRASGRANEKLFF. The CDR3 coding sequence is TGCAGCGTTCGGGCCTCAGGGAGGGCTAATGAAAAACTGTTTTTT.

The rearrangement links TRBV5-6 to TRBJ2-2, with TRBD1 matching over 10 bases. With 4 bases clipped from V and 0 bases from J, the junction kept 3 bases outside the gene matches. This CDR3 is built from 16 residues. The germline V gene has CDR1 SGHDT and CDR2 YYEEEE. The CDR3 sequence: CASSTGTGANTGELFF. The CDR3 bases are TGTGCCAGCAGCACTGGGACAGGGGCGAACACCGGGGAGCTGTTTTTT.